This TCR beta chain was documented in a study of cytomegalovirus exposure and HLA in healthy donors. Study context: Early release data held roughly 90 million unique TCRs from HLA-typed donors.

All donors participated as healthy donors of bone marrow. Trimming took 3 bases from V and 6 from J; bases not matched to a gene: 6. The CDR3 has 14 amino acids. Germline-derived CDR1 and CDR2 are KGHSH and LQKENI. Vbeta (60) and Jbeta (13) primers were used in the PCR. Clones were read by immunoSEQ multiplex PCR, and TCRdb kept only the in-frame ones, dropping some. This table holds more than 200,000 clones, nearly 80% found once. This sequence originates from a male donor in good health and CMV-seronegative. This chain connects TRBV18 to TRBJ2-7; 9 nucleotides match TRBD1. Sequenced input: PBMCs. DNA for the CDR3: TGTGCCAGCTCACCCCCGGGACAGGGTTTCGAGCAGTACTTC. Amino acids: CASSPPGQGFEQYF.